This is a list of T cell receptor beta chains from one sample in a study of cytomegalovirus exposure and HLA in healthy donors. Data came from immunoSEQ multiplex PCR; TCRdb stores just in-frame clones and leaves some out. The table for this sample gives 77,000 or so clones. Sequencing was performed on PBMCs. The source of these receptors is a man aged 30 to 39 in good health and CMV-seronegative. The CDR3 runs from the conserved cysteine through the conserved F or W. Fields, in order: J gene, clone size, D gene, V gene, CDR3 DNA, CDR3 protein. D genes are given only for firm matches. Part of the rows lack a size; the others show once, few, many or a class for expanded clones.

J gene: TRBJ1-2
clone size: NA
D gene: NA
V gene: TRBV13
CDR3 DNA: TGTGCCAGCAGCTTAGGGGGGGCGCGGTATGGCTACACCTTC
CDR3 protein: CASSLGGARYGYTF

J gene: TRBJ1-5
clone size: NA
D gene: TRBD1
V gene: TRBV5-8
CDR3 DNA: TGTGCCAGCAGCTTGGGGACAGGGGATCAGCCCCAGCATTTT
CDR3 protein: CASSLGTGDQPQHF

J gene: TRBJ1-1
clone size: NA
D gene: NA
V gene: TRBV19
CDR3 DNA: TGTGCCAGTAGTCAGGGGTATGGCACTGAAGCTTTCTTT
CDR3 protein: CASSQGYGTEAFF

J gene: TRBJ2-2
clone size: NA
D gene: TRBD1
V gene: TRBV2
CDR3 DNA: TGTGCCAGCACAGAGGCAGGGGGCGTCACCGGGGAGCTGTTTTTT
CDR3 protein: CASTEAGGVTGELFF

J gene: TRBJ1-5
clone size: NA
D gene: NA
V gene: TRBV5-6
CDR3 DNA: TGTGCCAGCAGCATCTGGGTCGGGTCCACCAATCAGCCCCAGCATTTT
CDR3 protein: CASSIWVGSTNQPQHF

J gene: TRBJ1-4
clone size: NA
D gene: NA
V gene: TRBV9
CDR3 DNA: TGTGCCAGCAGCGTAGGGGGCGAGAATGAAAAACTGTTTTTT
CDR3 protein: CASSVGGENEKLFF

J gene: TRBJ1-4
clone size: NA
D gene: NA
V gene: TRBV25-1
CDR3 DNA: TGTGCCAGCAGTGAATACCGGGGGACAAAACTGTTTTTT
CDR3 protein: CASSEYRGTKLFF

J gene: TRBJ2-7
clone size: NA
D gene: NA
V gene: TRBV9
CDR3 DNA: TGTGCCAGCAGCGTAGGTAGCGGCATATACGAGCAGTACTTC
CDR3 protein: CASSVGSGIYEQYF

J gene: TRBJ2-5
clone size: NA
D gene: TRBD1
V gene: TRBV7-8
CDR3 DNA: TGTGCCAGCAGCTTACGGGACAGGGTGTTTGCCCAAGAGACCCAGTACTTC
CDR3 protein: CASSLRDRVFAQETQYF

J gene: TRBJ1-1
clone size: NA
D gene: NA
V gene: TRBV7-9
CDR3 DNA: TGTGCCAGCAGCTTGAGGGTGGGGGCCATGAACACTGAAGCTTTCTTT
CDR3 protein: CASSLRVGAMNTEAFF

J gene: TRBJ2-7
clone size: NA
D gene: NA
V gene: TRBV9
CDR3 DNA: TGTGCCAGCAGCGCGACTGGGTTTGGGTACGAGCAGTACTTC
CDR3 protein: CASSATGFGYEQYF

J gene: TRBJ2-3
clone size: NA
D gene: TRBD2
V gene: TRBV7-8
CDR3 DNA: TGTGCCAGCAGCTTAGGACTAGCGGGAGGAGGAGATACGCAGTATTTT
CDR3 protein: CASSLGLAGGGDTQYF

J gene: TRBJ1-2
clone size: NA
D gene: TRBD1
V gene: TRBV27
CDR3 DNA: TGTGCCAGCAGTACCCAACAGGGGGCGAACTATGGCTACACCTTC
CDR3 protein: CASSTQQGANYGYTF

J gene: TRBJ2-1
clone size: NA
D gene: TRBD1
V gene: TRBV4-3
CDR3 DNA: TGCGCCAGCAGCCAAGAACCCGGGACAGTATACAATGAGCAGTTCTTC
CDR3 protein: CASSQEPGTVYNEQFF

J gene: TRBJ2-3
clone size: NA
D gene: NA
V gene: TRBV6-1
CDR3 DNA: TGTGCCAGCAGTGAAGATCGAAGCGGAAGGCTGTCCTATACGCAGTATTTT
CDR3 protein: CASSEDRSGRLSYTQYF

J gene: TRBJ2-7
clone size: NA
D gene: NA
V gene: TRBV30
CDR3 DNA: TGTGCCTGGAGTGCGAAAGGGGCTGTCTACGAGCAGTACTTC
CDR3 protein: CAWSAKGAVYEQYF

J gene: TRBJ2-5
clone size: NA
D gene: TRBD1
V gene: TRBV9
CDR3 DNA: TGTGCCAGCAGCGGACCAGGGGGCAGGGGAGAGACCCAGTACTTC
CDR3 protein: CASSGPGGRGETQYF

J gene: TRBJ2-1
clone size: NA
D gene: NA
V gene: TRBV7-9
CDR3 DNA: TGTGCCAGCAGCTTAACCGCTAGCGCGGGGCTGTTCTACAATGAGCAGTTCTTC
CDR3 protein: CASSLTASAGLFYNEQFF

J gene: TRBJ1-1
clone size: medium-sized
D gene: NA
V gene: TRBV7-9
CDR3 DNA: TGTGCCAGCAGCCCACAGGCGAACACTGAAGCTTTCTTT
CDR3 protein: CASSPQANTEAFF

J gene: TRBJ2-7
clone size: NA
D gene: TRBD2
V gene: TRBV30
CDR3 DNA: TGTGCCTGGAGTGTACTCGCGGGAGCAAACGAGCAGTACTTC
CDR3 protein: CAWSVLAGANEQYF

J gene: TRBJ1-3
clone size: NA
D gene: TRBD1
V gene: TRBV5-1
CDR3 DNA: TGCGCCAGCAGCTGGGGACAGGGGGCCTCTGGAAACACCATATATTTT
CDR3 protein: CASSWGQGASGNTIYF

J gene: TRBJ2-7
clone size: NA
D gene: NA
V gene: TRBV5-6
CDR3 DNA: TGTGCCAGCAGCTGGGGGACTTCCTACGAGCAGTACTTC
CDR3 protein: CASSWGTSYEQYF

J gene: TRBJ2-1
clone size: NA
D gene: NA
V gene: TRBV7-9
CDR3 DNA: TGTGCCAGCAGCACCTTAGCGGAGTACAATGAGCAGTTCTTC
CDR3 protein: CASSTLAEYNEQFF

J gene: TRBJ1-1
clone size: NA
D gene: NA
V gene: TRBV9
CDR3 DNA: TGTGCCAGCAGCCCCACTAGTCAGAACACTGAAGCTTTCTTT
CDR3 protein: CASSPTSQNTEAFF

J gene: TRBJ1-1
clone size: NA
D gene: TRBD1
V gene: TRBV27
CDR3 DNA: TGTGCCAGCAGACCGTACAGGGGTCTGAACACTGAAGCTTTCTTT
CDR3 protein: CASRPYRGLNTEAFF

J gene: TRBJ2-3
clone size: NA
D gene: NA
V gene: TRBV15
CDR3 DNA: TGTGCCACTTCGCGGAGGGTTGGCACAGATACGCAGTATTTT
CDR3 protein: CATSRRVGTDTQYF

J gene: TRBJ2-3
clone size: NA
D gene: TRBD2
V gene: TRBV10-3
CDR3 DNA: TGTGCCATCAGTGAGTCGGGACTAGGAGTTGACACGCAGTATTTT
CDR3 protein: CAISESGLGVDTQYF

J gene: TRBJ2-5
clone size: NA
D gene: TRBD2
V gene: TRBV18
CDR3 DNA: TGTGCCAGCTCACCAGGGACTACCCAGGGGACCCAGTACTTC
CDR3 protein: CASSPGTTQGTQYF

J gene: TRBJ2-4
clone size: NA
D gene: TRBD1
V gene: TRBV5-1
CDR3 DNA: TGCGCCAGCAGCTTGGGGACAGGGGGGCAAAACATTCAGTACTTC
CDR3 protein: CASSLGTGGQNIQYF

J gene: TRBJ1-4
clone size: NA
D gene: TRBD1
V gene: TRBV5-6
CDR3 DNA: TGTGCCAGCAGCTTTGCAGGGGGAAGTTATGAAAAACTGTTTTTT
CDR3 protein: CASSFAGGSYEKLFF

J gene: TRBJ2-7
clone size: NA
D gene: NA
V gene: TRBV7-2
CDR3 DNA: TGTGCCAGCAGCTTAACGATGCTTGGAGGGGGCGCCTACGAGCAGTACTTC
CDR3 protein: CASSLTMLGGGAYEQYF

J gene: TRBJ2-7
clone size: NA
D gene: NA
V gene: TRBV7-6
CDR3 DNA: TGTGCCAGCAGCTTAGGCCGGGTGCAGTACTTC
CDR3 protein: CASSLGRVQYF

J gene: TRBJ2-3
clone size: NA
D gene: TRBD2
V gene: TRBV5-1
CDR3 DNA: TGCGCCAGCAGCTTGAGGCTAGCGGGAGGGAGCACAGATACGCAGTATTTT
CDR3 protein: CASSLRLAGGSTDTQYF

J gene: TRBJ2-3
clone size: NA
D gene: TRBD2
V gene: TRBV5-1
CDR3 DNA: TGCGCCAGCAGCCAAGAACTAGCGGGAGGGTCAGATACGCAGTATTTT
CDR3 protein: CASSQELAGGSDTQYF

J gene: TRBJ2-7
clone size: NA
D gene: NA
V gene: TRBV7-3
CDR3 DNA: TGTGCCAGCAGCGAAGGGGGAATTGGACACGAGCAGTACTTC
CDR3 protein: CASSEGGIGHEQYF

J gene: TRBJ2-7
clone size: NA
D gene: TRBD2
V gene: TRBV6-5
CDR3 DNA: TGTGCCAGCAGTTACTCTAGCGGGGGCTCCTACGAGCAGTACTTC
CDR3 protein: CASSYSSGGSYEQYF

J gene: TRBJ1-2
clone size: NA
D gene: NA
V gene: TRBV4-3
CDR3 DNA: TGCGCCAGCAGCCAATTTCCCGGCGGGGGACTCTATGGCTACACCTTC
CDR3 protein: CASSQFPGGGLYGYTF

J gene: TRBJ2-7
clone size: NA
D gene: NA
V gene: TRBV5-4
CDR3 DNA: TGTGCCACCCACGGACATGTAAACTACGAGCAGTACTTC
CDR3 protein: CATHGHVNYEQYF

J gene: TRBJ2-5
clone size: NA
D gene: NA
V gene: TRBV25-1
CDR3 DNA: TGTGCCAGCAGTGACTCATTGGGGAGGTACCAGTACTTC
CDR3 protein: CASSDSLGRYQYF

J gene: TRBJ2-1
clone size: NA
D gene: NA
V gene: TRBV4-2
CDR3 DNA: TGTGCCAGCAGCCAACAATACAGGGTAAGCTCCTACAATGAGCAGTTCTTC
CDR3 protein: CASSQQYRVSSYNEQFF

J gene: TRBJ2-7
clone size: NA
D gene: TRBD2
V gene: TRBV7-2
CDR3 DNA: TGTGCCAGCAGCTTAGGGCCTAGCGGCTACGAGCAGTACTTC
CDR3 protein: CASSLGPSGYEQYF

J gene: TRBJ1-2
clone size: NA
D gene: TRBD1
V gene: TRBV5-6
CDR3 DNA: TGTGCCAGCAGCTCCCGGGACAGGGGGCCGAATGGCTACACCTTC
CDR3 protein: CASSSRDRGPNGYTF

J gene: TRBJ1-1
clone size: NA
D gene: NA
V gene: TRBV11-2
CDR3 DNA: TGTGCCAGCAGCCTGATCGGACAGCCAGACACTGAAGCTTTCTTT
CDR3 protein: CASSLIGQPDTEAFF

J gene: TRBJ1-1
clone size: NA
D gene: NA
V gene: TRBV5-6
CDR3 DNA: TGTGCCAGCAGCCGTCAGGGGAACACTGAAGCTTTCTTT
CDR3 protein: CASSRQGNTEAFF

J gene: TRBJ2-7
clone size: NA
D gene: TRBD1
V gene: TRBV18
CDR3 DNA: TGTGCCAGCTCACCACTGGGGGACAGGGGGCAGAACGAGCAGTACTTC
CDR3 protein: CASSPLGDRGQNEQYF

J gene: TRBJ2-5
clone size: NA
D gene: NA
V gene: TRBV28
CDR3 DNA: TGTGCCAGCAACCCCTGGGGCATAGTCCAAGAGACCCAGTACTTC
CDR3 protein: CASNPWGIVQETQYF

J gene: TRBJ1-1
clone size: NA
D gene: NA
V gene: TRBV6-6
CDR3 DNA: TGTGCCAGCAGTTACAGGGGGAACACTGAAGCTTTCTTT
CDR3 protein: CASSYRGNTEAFF

J gene: TRBJ2-1
clone size: NA
D gene: TRBD1
V gene: TRBV7-9
CDR3 DNA: TGTGCCAGCAGCGACCGGAACAGGGGGCTTAACTACAATGAGCAGTTCTTC
CDR3 protein: CASSDRNRGLNYNEQFF

J gene: TRBJ2-3
clone size: NA
D gene: TRBD2
V gene: TRBV5-1
CDR3 DNA: TGCGCCACTGGGACTAGCGGGAGGGTCACAGATACGCAGTATTTT
CDR3 protein: CATGTSGRVTDTQYF